The rows below give T cell receptor beta chains drawn from one sample of a study of CD8 T cells in ankylosing spondylitis. One entry per CDR3 protein results from TCRdb running MiXCR on the 5' RACE reads. The sample yields about 42,000 distinct CDR3 sequences, under 5% seen once. Sequences were obtained from blood, either unsorted or a sorted T cell fraction (not recorded which). The receptors were sampled from a female donor with ankylosing spondylitis or in good health (not recorded which). The CDR3 runs from the conserved cysteine through the conserved F or W. The D gene is left open where the match is weak. For some rows the clone size is stated as once, few or many, or as a class when expanded; others skip it.

D gene,clone size,J gene,V gene,CDR3 DNA,CDR3 protein
-,many,TRBJ2-5,TRBV9,TGTGCCAGCAGCGTAGGAAAAGTAGGAGCCCCCCAAGAGACCCAGTACTTC,CASSVGKVGAPQETQYF
TRBD2,many,TRBJ2-3,TRBV9,TGTGCCAGCAGCGTAGACCCGACTAGCGGGGTGCACAATACGCAGTATTTT,CASSVDPTSGVHNTQYF
TRBD1,many,TRBJ2-2,TRBV9,TGTGCCAGCAGCCCCGACAGGGATCCAACCGGGGAGCTGTTTTTT,CASSPDRDPTGELFF
-,many,TRBJ1-2,TRBV9,TGTGCCAGCAGCTCCGCCGTGGGTACTAACTATGGCTACACCTTC,CASSSAVGTNYGYTF
-,many,TRBJ2-3,TRBV9,TGTGCCAGCAGCGCCAACCCGCGACAGGTCACAGATACGCAGTATTTT,CASSANPRQVTDTQYF
-,many,TRBJ2-7,TRBV9,TGTGCCAGCAGCCCGCACAATCTGGGCCACGAGCAGTACTTC,CASSPHNLGHEQYF
-,many,TRBJ2-3,TRBV9,TGTGCCAGCAGCGTAGGTCTAGAGCGAACAGATACGCAGTATTTT,CASSVGLERTDTQYF
-,many,TRBJ2-1,TRBV9,TGTGCCAGCAGCGTCCAGGGGGGTATATACAATGAGCAGTTCTTC,CASSVQGGIYNEQFF
-,-,TRBJ2-6,TRBV9,TGTGCCAGCAGCACTTCCACGGAGGGTACAGGACCCTCTGGGGCCAACGTCCTGACTTTC,CASSTSTEGTGPSGANVLTF
-,many,TRBJ2-7,TRBV9,TGTGCCAGCAGCGCCCGTGGGGACTACGAGCAGTACTTC,CASSARGDYEQYF
-,many,TRBJ2-2,TRBV9,TGTGCCAGCAGCGTCAGTATTATGAACACCGGGGAGCTGTTTTTT,CASSVSIMNTGELFF